This T cell receptor beta chain is from a study of OX40 agonist ivuxolimab in advanced cancers. Regarding the study as a whole: At doses 0.1 to 3.0 mg/kg, CD4+ and CD8+ clones expanded.

With regard to this clone: What it binds is unknown.

This CDR3 has 15 amino acids. V was pared by 4 bases and J by 6 bases, with 17 bases between. Germline CDR1 is SGHRS and CDR2 is YFSETQ. Using immunoSEQ multiplex PCR, the repertoire was profiled, and TCRdb retains in-frame clones only, with some absent. Found here are 65,000 to 80,000 clones, approximately 90% of them singletons; the top ten hold around 0.7%. The sequence came from an adult with an advanced solid tumor such as melanoma, head and neck, liver or kidney cancer. Sequenced here: CD4+ or CD8+ T cells sorted from blood, sampled in a trial of the OX40 agonist ivuxolimab. The chain combines TRBV5-1 with TRBJ2-1; D ambiguous. The CDR3 DNA reads as TGCGCCAGCAGCGAAGGCCCCAAAGGATCCAATGAGCAGTTCTTC. Protein product: CASSEGPKGSNEQFF.